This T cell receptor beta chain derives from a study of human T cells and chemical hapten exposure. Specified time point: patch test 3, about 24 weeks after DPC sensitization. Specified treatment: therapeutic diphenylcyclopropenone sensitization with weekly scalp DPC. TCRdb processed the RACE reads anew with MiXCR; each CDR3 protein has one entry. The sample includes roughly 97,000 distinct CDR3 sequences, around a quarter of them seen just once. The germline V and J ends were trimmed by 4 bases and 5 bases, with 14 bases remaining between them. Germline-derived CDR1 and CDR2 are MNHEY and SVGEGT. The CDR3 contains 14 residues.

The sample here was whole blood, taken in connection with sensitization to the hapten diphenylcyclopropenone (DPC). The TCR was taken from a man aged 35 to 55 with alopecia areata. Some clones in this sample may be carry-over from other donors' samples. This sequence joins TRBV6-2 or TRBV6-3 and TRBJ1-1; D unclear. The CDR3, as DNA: TGTGCCAGCAGTTGGTCGTCCAGAAGAACTGAAGCTTTCTTT. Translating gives CASSWSSRRTEAFF.